Following are 31 T cell receptor beta chains from one sample sequenced in a study of CD8 T cells in ankylosing spondylitis. Findings and caveats of the study: Seven or eight highly homologous variants formed a TCR beta motif that appeared characteristic of ankylosing spondylitis blood.

TCRdb reanalysed the 5' RACE reads using MiXCR and keeps one entry per CDR3 protein. The sample lists about 390,000 distinct CDR3 sequences; around 20% were seen once. Their recognized antigens are unknown. Sequencing was performed on blood, either unsorted or a sorted T cell fraction (not recorded which). These TCRs come from a male donor with ankylosing spondylitis.

V is TRBV5-1 and J is TRBJ1-1; 9 bases fit TRBD1. Germline CDR1 and CDR2: SGHRS and YFSETQ. Losses at the gene ends were 4 bases for V and 0 bases for J; bases not matched to a gene: 10. The CDR3 has 17 amino acids. The DNA of the CDR3 is TGCGCCAGCAGCAAGACCGGGACAGGGAACATGAACACTGAAGCTTTCTTT. This encodes CASSKTGTGNMNTEAFF.

V usage is TRBV5-1 and J usage is TRBJ2-7; D is perhaps TRBD2 (7 bases). CDR3 size: 15 residues. Per the germline V gene, CDR1 is SGHRS and CDR2 is YFSETQ. Trimming removed 6 bases at V and 1 base at J, with 17 bases between. The CDR3 region has the DNA TGCGCCAGCAAGATCCCCAAGGGGGGGTCCTACGAGCAGTACTTC. Translation gives CASKIPKGGSYEQYF.

The J gene is TRBJ2-1, the V gene TRBV7-9, with D tentatively TRBD1 or TRBD2 (5 bases each). The germline CDR1 and CDR2 sequences are SEHNR and FQNEAQ (reference sequence). The CDR3 totals 13 residues. Between the trimmed V and J ends, which lost 1 base and 10 bases, there was a span of 11 bases. Here the CDR3 DNA reads TGTGCCAGCAGCTTAGGGAGGTGGGACGAGCAGTTCTTC. It is translated as CASSLGRWDEQFF.

This clonotype was found a few times. The chain joins TRBV20-1 to TRBJ2-3; TRBD2 matches at 14 bases. V lost 5 bases and J lost 0; bases outside the gene matches: 4. CDR3 length: 16 residues. Looked up from germline, CDR1 is DFQATT and CDR2 is SNEGSKA (reference sequence). The CDR3 region is CSAPGTSGRSTDTQYF. CDR3 sequence (DNA): TGCAGTGCTCCCGGGACTAGCGGGAGAAGCACAGATACGCAGTATTTT.

This chain connects TRBV7-8 to TRBJ2-7; D may match TRBD1 or TRBD2 (6 bases each). V dropped 0 bases and J dropped 2 bases, with 11 bases sitting between them. There are 15 residues in the CDR3. Germline V CDR1 and CDR2: SGHVS, FQNEAQ. The DNA of the CDR3 is TGTGCCAGCAGCTTAGCGGAGGGGACAACCTACGAGCAGTACTTC. Its protein is CASSLAEGTTYEQYF.

V gene TRBV6-2 or TRBV6-3 combines with J gene TRBJ2-1; the D gene is possibly TRBD2 (5 bases). This CDR3 spans 12 amino acids. Trimming left V 4 bases short and J 10 bases short, with 11 bases between. Germline V gene lookup returns CDR1 MNHEY and CDR2 SVGEGT. This chain's CDR3 is CASSSRVGEQFF. In DNA, the CDR3 is TGTGCCAGCAGTTCGCGGGTGGGGGAGCAGTTCTTC.

The chain couples TRBV20-1 to TRBJ2-5, with TRBD2 matching 8 bases. Trimming cost V 4 bases and J 5 bases; bases outside gene matches: 9. The germline CDR1 and CDR2 sequences are DFQATT and SNEGSKA (reference sequence). The CDR3 extends over 14 amino acids. The CDR3 here is CSAKKAGVVETQYF. DNA for the CDR3: TGCAGTGCTAAAAAAGCGGGAGTTGTTGAGACCCAGTACTTC.

The gene calls are TRBV5-1 and TRBJ1-4; D gene unclear. The germline CDR1 and CDR2 sequences are SGHRS and YFSETQ. Trimming pared 0 bases from V and 0 bases from J, leaving 9 bases between. CDR3 size: 16 residues. CDR3 protein: CASSLEGSATNEKLFF. In nucleotides, the CDR3 is TGCGCCAGCAGCTTGGAAGGGAGTGCAACTAATGAAAAACTGTTTTTT. The full variable domain, in which reference TRBV5-1 and TRBJ1-4 provide the parts outside the CDR3, is KAGVTQTPRYLIKTRGQQVTLSCSPISGHRSVSWYQQTPGQGLQFLFEYFSETQRNKGNFPGRFSGRQFSNSRSEMNVSTLELGDSALYLCASSLEGSATNEKLFFGSGTQLSVL.

The J gene is TRBJ2-5, the V gene TRBV5-1, with D uncertain. The CDR3 is made up of 14 amino acids. The germline V gene has CDR1 SGHRS and CDR2 YFSETQ. V lost 4 bases to trimming and J lost 4 bases, with 14 bases between them. This chain's CDR3 is CASSPQGVGETQYF. Here the CDR3 DNA reads TGCGCCAGCAGCCCGCAAGGTGTTGGAGAGACCCAGTACTTC.

This clonotype was recorded a few times. The chain is built from TRBV6-1 and TRBJ1-1; the D is unclear. There are 14 residues in the CDR3. The germline V and J ends were trimmed by 4 bases and 1 base, with 10 bases remaining between them. Per germline, CDR1 MNHNS and CDR2 SASEGT. CDR3 nucleotide sequence: TGTGCCAGCAGTGCGGCAGCCCCGAACACTGAAGCTTTCTTT. Amino acids: CASSAAAPNTEAFF.

The chain links TRBV18 to TRBJ2-1; D might be TRBD1 (5 bases). Germline V gene lookup returns CDR1 KGHSH and CDR2 LQKENI. V dropped 4 bases and J dropped 0 bases, with 13 bases sitting between them. This CDR3 comprises 16 residues. This CDR3 reads CASSLFSDSSYNEQFF. The CDR3, as DNA: TGTGCCAGCTCACTATTCTCAGACAGCTCCTACAATGAGCAGTTCTTC. The full variable domain, with the rest looked up from reference TRBV18 and TRBJ2-1, is NAGVMQNPRHLVRRRGQEARLRCSPMKGHSHVYWYRQLPEEGLKFMVYLQKENIIDESGMPKERFSAEFPKEGPSILRIQQVVRGDSAAYFCASSLFSDSSYNEQFFGPGTRLTVL.

This clonotype was seen at least ten times. This CDR3 is CASSVDATGVDGYTF. For the CDR3, the DNA is TGTGCCAGCAGCGTAGACGCGACAGGGGTCGATGGCTACACCTTC. This chain connects TRBV9 to TRBJ1-2, with TRBD1 matching 8 bases. The V and J ends lost 0 bases and 6 bases, in that order; junction bases with no gene match: 7. Per the germline V gene, CDR1 is SGDLS and CDR2 is YYNGEE. The CDR3 extends over 15 amino acids.

This chain uses TRBV20-1 with TRBJ2-7; either TRBD1 or TRBD2 may fit D (5 bases each). The V end was cut by 6 bases, the J end by 0 bases, with 18 bases between. This CDR3 contains 15 residues. Germline CDR1 reads DFQATT; CDR2 reads SNEGSKA (reference sequence). CDR3 sequence reads: CSAPPGQTLSYEQYF. The CDR3 nucleotides read TGCAGTGCCCCACCGGGGCAGACCCTCTCCTACGAGCAGTACTTC.

This clonotype was counted a few times. The chain employs TRBV29-1 and TRBJ2-3; TRBD2 matches 7 bases. The V segment lost 6 bases and the J segment 7 bases; nucleotides outside the gene matches: 7. The CDR3 sequence is 12 residues long. Germline CDR1 SQVTM, CDR2 ANQGSEA. CDR3 nucleotides: TGCAGCGTGGGGACTAAGAGGTATACGCAGTATTTT. Residues: CSVGTKRYTQYF.

The chain recombines TRBV6-5 with TRBJ1-1, with a weak D call TRBD1 (6 bases). Germline V CDR1 and CDR2: MNHEY, SVGAGI. V lost 3 bases and J lost 4, with 15 bases in between. The CDR3 has 15 residues. The CDR3 DNA reads TGTGCCAGCAGTTATCTGGGTGAAGGGGGCACTGAAGCTTTCTTT. This encodes CASSYLGEGGTEAFF.

The rearrangement joins TRBV3-1 to TRBJ2-1; 9 bases map to TRBD2. Germline loops: CDR1 LGHDT, CDR2 YNNKEL (reference sequence). The length of the CDR3 is 16 residues. J was trimmed by 8 bases and V by 6 bases; bases with no gene match: 14. This chain's CDR3 is CASRQLAGGFGHEQFF. The CDR3 bases are TGTGCCAGCAGACAGTTGGCGGGAGGGTTTGGCCATGAGCAGTTCTTC.

V usage is TRBV28 and J usage is TRBJ2-7; 7 bases are shared with TRBD1. CDR1 MDHEN and CDR2 SYDVKM come from the germline V gene. CDR3 length: 13 residues. V dropped 9 bases and J dropped 3; count of bases not matched to a gene: 8. CDR3 in amino acids: CARGQAILYEQYF. The DNA of the CDR3 is TGTGCCAGAGGACAGGCGATCCTCTACGAGCAGTACTTC.

This clonotype showed up just a few times. V and J are TRBV4-3 and TRBJ2-2; no firm D call. The CDR3 has 16 amino acids. V dropped 9 bases and J dropped 4 bases, with 21 bases sitting between them. Germline V gene lookup returns CDR1 LGHNA and CDR2 YSLEER. Here the CDR3 DNA reads TGCGCCAGGATGGGTGTCCGGGCCTTGGGCACCGGGGAGCTGTTTTTT. Amino acid sequence: CARMGVRALGTGELFF.

This clonotype was picked up a small number of times. This chain uses TRBV9 with TRBJ2-2; 8 bases are a match to TRBD1. This CDR3 has 14 amino acids. With 4 bases clipped from V and 6 bases from J, the junction kept 5 bases outside the gene matches. Germline V gene sequence: CDR1 SGDLS, CDR2 YYNGEE. CDR3 nucleotide sequence: TGTGCCAGCAGCACCTACAGGGGGTCCGGGGAGCTGTTTTTT. Protein: CASSTYRGSGELFF.

This clonotype has only a few counts. V usage is TRBV2 and J usage is TRBJ2-1, with 12 bases aligning to TRBD2. The CDR3 sequence is 16 residues long. Germline values: CDR1 SNHLY, CDR2 FYNNEI. Unmatched junction bases numbered 5, after V lost 4 bases and J lost 4 bases. The DNA of the CDR3 is TGTGCCAGCAGTGTTCGGACTAGCGGGGCGTACAATGAGCAGTTCTTC. It encodes CASSVRTSGAYNEQFF.

In DNA, the CDR3 is TGCGCCAGCAGCTTGGCCGTGGGCCGGGAAAAACTGTTTTTT. Residues: CASSLAVGREKLFF. The rearrangement joins TRBV5-1 to TRBJ1-4, with D uncertain. V dropped 0 bases and J dropped 8 bases, with 11 bases sitting between them. Germline CDR1 and CDR2: SGHRS and YFSETQ. The CDR3 totals 14 residues.

The chain recombines TRBV29-1 with TRBJ1-2, with TRBD1 matching 7 bases. The CDR3 is 13 amino acids. Germline V gives CDR1 SQVTM, CDR2 ANQGSEA. The V and J ends lost 5 bases and 3 bases, in that order; junction bases with no gene match: 6. This chain's CDR3 is CSVSGGRDYGYTF. Here the CDR3 DNA reads TGCAGCGTTTCAGGGGGTCGGGACTATGGCTACACCTTC.

The J gene is TRBJ1-5, the V gene TRBV6-5; weak D call: TRBD1 (6 bases). V lost 4 bases, J lost 4 bases, and 14 bases lay in between. Germline V gene data show CDR1 as MNHEY and CDR2 as SVGAGI. The CDR3 length is 15 residues. The CDR3 reads CASSSLGRGNQPQHF. For the CDR3, the DNA is TGTGCCAGCAGTTCCCTTGGCAGGGGAAATCAGCCCCAGCATTTT.

This clonotype showed up many times. DNA for the CDR3: TGCAGCGTTGAAGACAGGGGGCTTAGTGAAGCTTTCTTT. It is translated as CSVEDRGLSEAFF. This chain links TRBV29-1 with TRBJ1-1; 8 nucleotides align to TRBD1. Germline V gives CDR1 SQVTM, CDR2 ANQGSEA. The ends lost 0 bases at V and 7 bases at J; junction bases unmatched: 4. The CDR3 is 13 residues long.

The V call is TRBV5-1, the J call TRBJ2-5, with unresolved D. The CDR3 consists of 14 residues. The V end lost 4 bases, the J end lost 5 bases, and 15 bases lay between the germline ends. CDR1 and CDR2 from the germline V gene are SGHRS and YFSETQ. CDR3 nucleotides: TGCGCCAGCAGCGTATTTGACCCCCGGGAGACCCAGTACTTC. Amino acids: CASSVFDPRETQYF.

The V call is TRBV10-3, the J call TRBJ2-7; no clear D. The CDR3 loop spans 13 amino acids. Germline V gene sequence: CDR1 ENHRY, CDR2 SYGVKD. Trimming cost V 3 bases and J 2 bases, with 8 bases left between them. This chain's CDR3 is CAISEGQPYEQYF. CDR3 in DNA: TGTGCCATCAGTGAAGGGCAGCCCTACGAGCAGTACTTC.

This clonotype was detected only a few times. The chain couples TRBV20-1 to TRBJ2-1, with 8 bases that match TRBD2. The germline V gene has CDR1 DFQATT and CDR2 SNEGSKA (reference sequence). The CDR3 has 15 amino acids. V was pared by 3 bases and J by 8 bases, with 12 bases of the junction left unmatched. The CDR3 reads CSARTPVAGSDEQFF. Written as DNA, the CDR3 is TGCAGTGCTAGGACGCCAGTAGCGGGATCGGATGAGCAGTTCTTC.

The chain links TRBV7-8 to TRBJ1-6; D unresolved. V was clipped by 2 bases and J by 6 bases, with 8 bases between them. Germline CDR1 SGHVS, CDR2 FQNEAQ. This CDR3 is built from 14 residues. The CDR3: CASSLRDTNSPLHF. The CDR3 DNA sequence: TGTGCCAGCAGCTTACGGGATACTAATTCACCCCTCCACTTT. The whole variable domain, filled in from reference TRBV7-8 and TRBJ1-6, reads GAGVSQSPRYKVAKRGQDVALRCDPISGHVSLFWYQQALGQGPEFLTYFQNEAQLDKSGLPSDRFFAERPEGSVSTLKIQRTQQEDSAVYLCASSLRDTNSPLHFGNGTRLTVT.

The rearrangement joins TRBV7-8 to TRBJ1-5; the match to TRBD1 covers 10 bases. The CDR3 covers 15 residues. V shed 3 bases and J 5 bases; nucleotides not matched to a gene: 4. Germline V CDR1 and CDR2: SGHVS, FQNEAQ. In nucleotides, the CDR3 is TGTGCCAGCAGCTTCGGGACAGGGGAGGATCAGCCCCAGCATTTT. It translates to CASSFGTGEDQPQHF. Complete variable domain (other parts from reference TRBV7-8 and TRBJ1-5): GAGVSQSPRYKVAKRGQDVALRCDPISGHVSLFWYQQALGQGPEFLTYFQNEAQLDKSGLPSDRFFAERPEGSVSTLKIQRTQQEDSAVYLCASSFGTGEDQPQHFGDGTRLSIL.

This clonotype was seen a few times. The chain employs TRBV7-2 and TRBJ2-1; 7 bases line up with TRBD2. Losses at the gene ends were 5 bases for V and 0 bases for J; bases not matched to a gene: 7. Germline V gene data show CDR1 as SGHTA and CDR2 as FQGNSA. This CDR3 region has 16 residues. The CDR3 loop reads CASSLQTSASYNEQFF. For the CDR3, the DNA is TGTGCCAGCAGCCTGCAAACTAGCGCCTCCTACAATGAGCAGTTCTTC. Full variable domain (outside the CDR3, taken from reference TRBV7-2 and TRBJ2-1): GAGVSQSPSNKVTEKGKDVELRCDPISGHTALYWYRQSLGQGLEFLIYFQGNSAPDKSGLPSDRFSAERTGGSVSTLTIQRTQQEDSAVYLCASSLQTSASYNEQFFGPGTRLTVL.

This clonotype was detected many times. J is TRBJ2-1 and V is TRBV28, with a possible D match to TRBD2 (5 bases). The CDR3 covers 13 residues. Germline CDR1 reads MDHEN; CDR2 reads SYDVKM. The V gene lost 8 bases and the J gene lost 9 bases, with 17 bases spanning the gap. The chain's CDR3 is CASLGGPWGEQFF. For the CDR3, the DNA is TGTGCCAGCCTAGGAGGACCCTGGGGTGAGCAGTTCTTC.